Below are 11 T cell receptor beta chains sequenced from a single sample in a study of OX40 agonist ivuxolimab in advanced cancers. Produced via immunoSEQ multiplex PCR; TCRdb's table is partial and in-frame only. This sample has about 77,000 clones, with about 85% found just once. Specimen: CD4+ or CD8+ T cells sorted from blood, collected in a trial of the OX40 agonist ivuxolimab. The receptor source for this set is an adult with an advanced solid tumor such as melanoma, head and neck, liver or kidney cancer.

The V gene is TRBV5-1, the J gene TRBJ2-3; no definite D call. This CDR3 region has 13 residues. CDR1 SGHRS and CDR2 YFSETQ come from the germline V gene. V lost 4 bases and J lost 0, with 6 bases in between. The CDR3 loop reads CASSRSSTDTQYF. In nucleotides, the CDR3 is TGCGCCAGCAGCAGATCTAGCACAGATACGCAGTATTTT.

The gene calls are TRBV5-4 and TRBJ2-2, with 9 bases matching TRBD2. V shed 0 bases, J shed 5 bases, and the junction held 5 bases outside the gene matches. The CDR3 spans 16 residues. The germline CDR1 and CDR2 sequences are SGHNT and YYREEE (reference sequence). The CDR3 DNA follows: TGTGCCAGCAGCTTGGAAGGGACTAGCATTACCGGGGAGCTGTTTTTT. Translation: CASSLEGTSITGELFF.

This clone was seen once. The V and J genes are TRBV19 and TRBJ2-3; TRBD2 aligns across 8 bases. V trimming: 6 bases; J trimming: 6 bases; junction bases outside the gene matches: 11. Germline V CDR1 and CDR2: LNHDA, SQIVND (reference sequence). The CDR3 covers 15 residues. As DNA, the CDR3 is TGTGCCAGTAGAGATAGCGGGAACGTCCCGGATACGCAGTATTTT. It encodes CASRDSGNVPDTQYF.

There are a few counts of this clone. The rearrangement links TRBV30 to TRBJ1-3; D may be TRBD1 (6 bases). The V and J ends lost 7 bases and 3 bases respectively, with 16 bases between them. CDR3 length equals 14 residues. CDR1 and CDR2 (germline): GTSNPN, SVGIG (reference sequence). This CDR3 is CASTGFSGGNTIYF. The DNA of the CDR3 is TGTGCCTCTACAGGGTTTTCAGGTGGAAACACCATATATTTT.

The chain has TRBV5-1 and TRBJ2-3; D unresolved. Germline V gene lookup returns CDR1 SGHRS and CDR2 YFSETQ. The CDR3 contains 14 residues. Trimming shortened V by 0 bases and J by 2 bases, and 7 bases separated the two germline ends. The CDR3 region is CASSLEGNTDTQYF. For the CDR3, the DNA is TGCGCCAGCAGCTTGGAGGGAAACACAGATACGCAGTATTTT.

This clone was detected once. DNA for the CDR3: TGTGCCAGCAGCAACCTTCTACAGGGGGCAGGTGAAAAACTGTTTTTT. Translated, it gives CASSNLLQGAGEKLFF. The chain has TRBV9 and TRBJ1-4; 9 nucleotides line up with TRBD1. V was clipped by 4 bases and J by 7 bases; unmatched bases: 11. The germline gives CDR1 SGDLS, CDR2 YYNGEE. The CDR3 length is 16 residues.

As DNA, the CDR3 is TGTGCCAGCAGCTTGGACCAGGGTCGAGGGGAGGCCCAGTACTTC. Amino acid sequence: CASSLDQGRGEAQYF. The V call is TRBV5-4, the J call TRBJ2-5; possible D gene TRBD2, 6 bases. Germline V gives CDR1 SGHNT, CDR2 YYREEE (reference sequence). The germline V and J ends were trimmed by 0 bases and 9 bases, with 18 bases remaining between them. This CDR3 has 15 amino acids.

This chain connects TRBV27 to TRBJ1-4, with 8 bases identical to TRBD1. Losses at the gene ends were 6 bases for V and 8 bases for J; bases not matched to a gene: 2. The CDR3 runs 12 residues. CDR1 is MNHEY and CDR2 is SMNVEV in the germline V gene (reference sequence). The CDR3 nucleotides are TGTGCCAGCAGGGACAGGGCCGAAAAACTGTTTTTT. Translation gives CASRDRAEKLFF.

The rearrangement links TRBV28 to TRBJ2-7, with no clear D. The V end was cut by 3 bases, the J end by 0 bases, with 18 bases between. The CDR3 has 17 amino acids. Germline-derived CDR1 and CDR2 are MDHEN and SYDVKM. The CDR3 region is CASSFGGSKVSSYEQYF. The CDR3 nucleotides are TGTGCCAGCAGTTTCGGTGGGTCCAAAGTAAGCTCCTACGAGCAGTACTTC.

V usage is TRBV4-2 and J usage is TRBJ2-7, with D possibly being TRBD1 (7 bases). Trimming took off 0 bases at V and 3 bases at J, with 27 bases between the two ends. The CDR3 is made up of 20 amino acids. Germline V gene lookup returns CDR1 LGHNA and CDR2 YNFKEQ. The CDR3 here is CASSQEWVRGSAGGDYEQYF. CDR3 sequence (DNA): TGTGCCAGCAGCCAAGAATGGGTCAGGGGGAGCGCGGGCGGGGACTACGAGCAGTACTTC.

This clone was seen only a few times. This chain links TRBV27 with TRBJ1-5; D is ambiguous. V lost 5 bases, J lost 2 bases, and 13 bases lay in between. CDR1 and CDR2 from the germline V gene are MNHEY and SMNVEV (reference sequence). The length of the CDR3 is 15 residues. The CDR3 reads CASSPRGGGNQPQHF. The CDR3 DNA sequence: TGTGCCAGCAGTCCCCGGGGAGGTGGCAATCAGCCCCAGCATTTT.